This T cell receptor beta chain is drawn from a study of T cell repertoires in cytomegalovirus infection. Study background: An indication of both CMV infection and matching HLA type came from public TCR beta signatures. Study outcomes and limitations: Based on cumulative public TCR beta family frequency, carriers of CMV plus the relevant HLA were identified.

As concerns this clonotype: Its antigen remains unidentified.

MiXCR, run by TCRdb on the reads, gives a single entry per CDR3 protein. The sample records 300,000 to 400,000 distinct CDR3 sequences, just under 30% being singletons. V lost 5 bases and J lost 2; bases outside the gene matches: 8. This CDR3 is 15 amino acids long. CDR1 and CDR2 (germline): SNHLY, FYNNEI. Sequences were derived from cultured PBMCs, sampled from culture after CMV antigen stimulation. The chain recombines TRBV2 with TRBJ2-7, with 8 bases matching TRBD1. This TCR was recovered from a human donor in good health (CMV status not recorded). Some clones in this sample may be carry-over from other donors' samples. The CDR3 region has the DNA TGTGCCAGCAGTTCGGACAGGGCCACAACCTACGAGCAGTACTTC. This encodes CASSSDRATTYEQYF.